This TCR beta chain was profiled in a study of CD8 T cells in Susac syndrome. General study findings and limits: The peak of CD8+ clonal expansion in Susac was seen in TEMRA cells and active patients.

About this clonotype: Antigen unknown.

It was with random hexamers that 0.5 to 1 ug RNA was reverse transcribed. TCRdb re-analysed the immunoSEQ multiplex PCR reads in MiXCR, keeping a single row per CDR3 protein. The sample consists of about 75,000 distinct CDR3 sequences, roughly 95% of them appearing once. The CDR3 has 14 residues. Trimming removed 2 bases from V and 6 bases from J; junction bases left unmatched: 4. From blood CD8+ and CD4+ T cells, the TCR beta chain was sequenced. Recently defined diagnostic criteria for definite or probable disease were fulfilled by Susac syndrome patients. The sequence came from a human donor with Susac syndrome. Specimen: CD8+ T cells from PBMCs. V usage is TRBV12-3 or TRBV12-4 and J usage is TRBJ1-5; the match to TRBD1 covers 7 bases. In DNA, the CDR3 is TGTGCCAGCAGTTTAACAGGGGCGGGTCAGCCCCAGCATTTT. Its protein is CASSLTGAGQPQHF.